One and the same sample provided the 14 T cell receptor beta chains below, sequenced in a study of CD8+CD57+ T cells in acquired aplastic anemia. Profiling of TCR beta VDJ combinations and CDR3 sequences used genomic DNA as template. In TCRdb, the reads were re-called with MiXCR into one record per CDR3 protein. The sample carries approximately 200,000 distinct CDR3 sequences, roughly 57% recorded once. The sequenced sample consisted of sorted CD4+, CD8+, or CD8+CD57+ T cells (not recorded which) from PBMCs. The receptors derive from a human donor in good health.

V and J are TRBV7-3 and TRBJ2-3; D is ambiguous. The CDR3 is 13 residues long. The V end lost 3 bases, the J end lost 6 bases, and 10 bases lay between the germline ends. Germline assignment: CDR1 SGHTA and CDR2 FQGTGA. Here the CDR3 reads CASSLSPSDTQYF. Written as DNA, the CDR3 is TGTGCCAGCAGCTTGTCCCCTTCGGATACGCAGTATTTT. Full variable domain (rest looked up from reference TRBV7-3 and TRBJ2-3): GAGVSQTPSNKVTEKGKYVELRCDPISGHTALYWYRQSLGQGPEFLIYFQGTGAADDSGLPNDRFFAVRPEGSVSTLKIQRTERGDSAVYLCASSLSPSDTQYFGPGTRLTVL.

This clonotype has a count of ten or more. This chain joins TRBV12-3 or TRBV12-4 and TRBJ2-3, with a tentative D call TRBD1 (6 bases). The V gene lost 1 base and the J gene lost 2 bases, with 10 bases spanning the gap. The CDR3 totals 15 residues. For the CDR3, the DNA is TGTGCCAGCAGTTTAGGTTGGGACACCACAGATACGCAGTATTTT. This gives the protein CASSLGWDTTDTQYF.

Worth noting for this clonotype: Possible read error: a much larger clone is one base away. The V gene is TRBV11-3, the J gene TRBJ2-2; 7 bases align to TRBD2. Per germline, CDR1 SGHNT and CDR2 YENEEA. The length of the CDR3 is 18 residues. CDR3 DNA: TGTGCCGGCAGCTTAGATTATCCGGCGGGAGAGGACACCGGGGAGCTGTTTTTT. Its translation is CAGSLDYPAGEDTGELFF.

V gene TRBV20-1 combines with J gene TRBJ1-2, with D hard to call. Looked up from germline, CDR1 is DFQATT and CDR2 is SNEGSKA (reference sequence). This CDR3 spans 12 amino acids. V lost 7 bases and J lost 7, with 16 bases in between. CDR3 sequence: CSGGSTRRGYTF. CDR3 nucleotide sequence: TGCAGTGGCGGCAGTACCAGACGTGGCTACACCTTC.

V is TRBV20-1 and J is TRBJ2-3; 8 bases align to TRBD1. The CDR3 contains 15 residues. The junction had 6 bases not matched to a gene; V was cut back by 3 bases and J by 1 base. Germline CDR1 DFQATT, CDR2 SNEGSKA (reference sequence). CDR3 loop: CSASGQGDGTDTQYF. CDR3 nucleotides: TGCAGTGCTAGTGGACAGGGAGATGGCACAGATACGCAGTATTTT.

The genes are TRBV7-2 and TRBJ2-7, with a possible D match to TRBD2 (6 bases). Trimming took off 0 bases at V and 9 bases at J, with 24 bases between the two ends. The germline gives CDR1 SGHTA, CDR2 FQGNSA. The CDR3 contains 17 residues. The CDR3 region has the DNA TGTGCCAGCAGCTTAGCGCTTGCGAGCGGGTGGGACGGTGGGCAGTACTTC. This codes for CASSLALASGWDGGQYF.

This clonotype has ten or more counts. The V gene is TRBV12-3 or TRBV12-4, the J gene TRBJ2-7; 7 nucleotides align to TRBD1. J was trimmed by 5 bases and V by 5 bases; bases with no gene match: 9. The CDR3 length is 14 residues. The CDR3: CASSPLTGPDEQYF. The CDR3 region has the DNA TGTGCCAGCAGTCCCCTGACAGGGCCGGACGAGCAGTACTTC.

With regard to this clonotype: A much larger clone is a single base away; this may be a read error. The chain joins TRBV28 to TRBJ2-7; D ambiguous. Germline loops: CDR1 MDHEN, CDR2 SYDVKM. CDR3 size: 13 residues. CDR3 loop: CASSLRGLYGQYF. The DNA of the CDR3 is TGTGCCAGCAGTCTAAGAGGCCTCTACGGGCAGTACTTC.

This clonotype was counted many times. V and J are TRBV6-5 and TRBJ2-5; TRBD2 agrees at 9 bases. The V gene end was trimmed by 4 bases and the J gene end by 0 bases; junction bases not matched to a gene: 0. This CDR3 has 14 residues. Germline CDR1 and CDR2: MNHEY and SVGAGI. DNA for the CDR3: TGTGCCAGCAGTTGGACTAGCGACCAAGAGACCCAGTACTTC. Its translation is CASSWTSDQETQYF.

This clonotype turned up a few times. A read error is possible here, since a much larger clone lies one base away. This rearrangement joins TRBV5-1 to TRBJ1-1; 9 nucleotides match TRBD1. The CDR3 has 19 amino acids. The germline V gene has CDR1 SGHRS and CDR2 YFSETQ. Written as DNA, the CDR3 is TGCGCCAGCAGCTTGGACGGGACAGGGTTGTTTTTTGGTGATACTGAAGCTTCCTTT. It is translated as CASSLDGTGLFFGDTEASF. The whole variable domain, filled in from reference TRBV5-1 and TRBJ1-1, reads KAGVTQTPRYLIKTRGQQVTLSCSPISGHRSVSWYQQTPGQGLQFLFEYFSETQRNKGNFPGRFSGRQFSNSRSEMNVSTLELGDSALYLCASSLDGTGLFFGDTEASFGQGTRLTVV.

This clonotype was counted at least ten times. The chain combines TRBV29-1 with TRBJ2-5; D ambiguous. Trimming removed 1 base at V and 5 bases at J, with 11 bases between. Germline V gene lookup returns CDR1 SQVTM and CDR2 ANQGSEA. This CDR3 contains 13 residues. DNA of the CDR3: TGCAGCGTTGAAGGTGGGGATTCTGAGACCCAGTACTTC. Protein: CSVEGGDSETQYF.

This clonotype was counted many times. The CDR3 reads CASSQDRDRNGRSYEQYF. CDR3 coding DNA: TGTGCCAGCAGCCAAGACCGGGACAGAAACGGGAGGTCCTACGAGCAGTACTTC. This chain joins TRBV3-1 and TRBJ2-7; D possibly uses TRBD1 or TRBD2 (7 bases each). Per the germline V gene, CDR1 is LGHDT and CDR2 is YNNKEL (reference sequence). V lost 0 bases and J lost 1, with 19 bases in between. This CDR3 region has 18 residues.

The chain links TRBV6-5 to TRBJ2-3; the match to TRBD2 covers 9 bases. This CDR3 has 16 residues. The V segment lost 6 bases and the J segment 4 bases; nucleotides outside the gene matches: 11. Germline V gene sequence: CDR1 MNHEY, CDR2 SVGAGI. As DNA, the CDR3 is TGTGCCAGCAGAGAAAGGGCTAGCGGGATTCCAGATACGCAGTATTTT. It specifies CASRERASGIPDTQYF.

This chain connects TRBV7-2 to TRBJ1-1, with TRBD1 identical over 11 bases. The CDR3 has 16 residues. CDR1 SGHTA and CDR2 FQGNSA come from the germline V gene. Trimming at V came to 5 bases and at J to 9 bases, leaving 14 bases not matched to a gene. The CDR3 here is CASSLRSGTGGSKAFF. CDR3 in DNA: TGTGCCAGCAGCCTAAGATCGGGGACAGGGGGTTCGAAAGCTTTCTTT.